This TCR beta chain was recovered during a study of blood T cell repertoires in COVID-19. Study in general: Collection of acute and convalescent COVID-19 samples took place in the United States, Italy and Spain. Sample material is recorded as cDNA or gDNA derived from T cells, B-cell-depleted T cells, or PBMCs.

The V end lost 4 bases, the J end lost 1 base, and 12 bases lay between the germline ends. Germline V lookup: CDR1 KGHDR, CDR2 SFDVKD. The CDR3 contains 15 residues. Cohorts were assigned according to the clinical history that participants reported. In Cohort 3, a recovered donor had either two negative PCRs, clearance, or symptom resolution. Using immunoSEQ multiplex PCR, the repertoire was profiled, and TCRdb retains in-frame clones only, with some absent. The table shows almost 400,000 clones, with around nine tenths occurring only once. The source is a woman younger than 45 who had recovered from COVID-19. The sample consisted of PBMCs or T cells enriched from blood (not recorded which). The V and J genes are TRBV24-1 and TRBJ2-5; maybe TRBD2 (6 bases). The DNA for the CDR3 is TGTGCCACCAGTGACCCCGTGGGGGGCCAAGAGACCCAGTACTTC. It translates to CATSDPVGGQETQYF.